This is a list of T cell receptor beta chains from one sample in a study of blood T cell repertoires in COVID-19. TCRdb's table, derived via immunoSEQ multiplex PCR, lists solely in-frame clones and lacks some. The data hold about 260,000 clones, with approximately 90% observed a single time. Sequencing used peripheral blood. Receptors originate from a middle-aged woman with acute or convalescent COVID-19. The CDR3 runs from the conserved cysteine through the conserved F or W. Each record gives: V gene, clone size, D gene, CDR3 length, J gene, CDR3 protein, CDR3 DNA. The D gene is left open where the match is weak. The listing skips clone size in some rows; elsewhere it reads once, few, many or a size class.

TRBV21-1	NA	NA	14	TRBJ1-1	CASSLGTKATEAFF	TGTGCCAGCAGCCTGGGGACAAAGGCCACTGAAGCTTTCTTT
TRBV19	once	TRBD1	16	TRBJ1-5	CASSGTGGASNQPQHF	TGTGCCAGTTCCGGGACAGGGGGAGCGAGCAATCAGCCCCAGCATTTT
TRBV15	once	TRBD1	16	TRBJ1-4	CATSRGTGGTNEKLFF	TGTGCCACCAGCAGGGGGACAGGGGGCACTAATGAAAAACTGTTTTTT
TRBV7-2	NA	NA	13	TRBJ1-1	CASSIDRNTEAFF	TGTGCCAGCTCTATCGACAGGAACACTGAAGCTTTCTTT
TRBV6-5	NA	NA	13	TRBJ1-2	CASSYVRGYGYTF	TGTGCCAGCAGTTATGTCAGGGGTTATGGCTACACCTTC
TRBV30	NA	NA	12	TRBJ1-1	CAWSVLGPEAFF	TGTGCCTGGAGTGTCCTGGGGCCCGAAGCTTTCTTT
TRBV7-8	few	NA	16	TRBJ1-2	CASSRYSFSGTNGYTF	TGTGCCAGCAGCCGATATTCCTTTTCGGGGACAAATGGCTACACCTTC
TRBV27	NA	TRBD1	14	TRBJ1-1	CASRGQGLNTEAFF	TGTGCCAGCAGGGGACAGGGACTGAACACTGAAGCTTTCTTT
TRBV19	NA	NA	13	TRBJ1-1	CASSIHLNTEAFF	TGTGCCAGTAGCATCCACTTGAACACTGAAGCTTTCTTT
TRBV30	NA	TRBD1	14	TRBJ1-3	CAWDRGQTGNTIYF	TGTGCCTGGGACAGGGGGCAGACTGGAAACACCATATATTTT
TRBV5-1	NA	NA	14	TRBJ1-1	CASSLTRGNTEAFF	TGCGCCAGCAGCTTAACCAGGGGGAACACTGAAGCTTTCTTT
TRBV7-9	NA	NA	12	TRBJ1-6	CATGKYNSPLHF	TGTGCCACCGGGAAATATAATTCACCCCTCCACTTT
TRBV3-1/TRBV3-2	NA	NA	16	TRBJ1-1	CASSPSTGPSGTEAFF	TGTGCCAGCAGCCCTTCGACAGGCCCATCGGGCACTGAAGCTTTCTTT
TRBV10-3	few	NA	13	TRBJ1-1	CAISEGDSTEAFF	TGTGCCATCAGTGAAGGTGACAGCACTGAAGCTTTCTTT
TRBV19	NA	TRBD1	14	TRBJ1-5	CASSRRTGDEPQHF	TGTGCCAGTAGTAGAAGGACAGGGGATGAGCCCCAGCATTTT
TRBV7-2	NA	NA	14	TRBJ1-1	CASSLAQMNTEAFF	TGTGCCAGCAGCTTAGCCCAGATGAACACTGAAGCTTTCTTT
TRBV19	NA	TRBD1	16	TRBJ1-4	CASSKLQGVSNEKLFF	TGTGCCAGTAGTAAACTACAGGGGGTATCTAATGAAAAACTGTTTTTT
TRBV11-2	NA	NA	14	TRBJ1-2	CASSLALRGYGYTF	TGTGCCAGCAGCTTAGCCCTTCGGGGCTATGGCTACACCTTC
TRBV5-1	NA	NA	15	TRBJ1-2	CASSPRGGGYYGYTF	TGCGCCAGCAGCCCCCGTGGGGGGGGTTACTATGGCTACACCTTC
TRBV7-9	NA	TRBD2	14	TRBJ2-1	CASSSGLAGGQQFF	TGTGCCAGCAGCTCGGGACTAGCGGGGGGGCAGCAGTTCTTC
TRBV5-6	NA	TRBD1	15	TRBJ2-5	CASSLLTGGGETQYF	TGTGCCAGCAGCTTACTGACAGGGGGTGGCGAGACCCAGTACTTC
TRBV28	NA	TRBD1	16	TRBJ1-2	CASSSFSRTGGSGYTF	TGTGCCAGCAGTTCCTTTTCCCGGACAGGGGGCTCCGGCTACACCTTC
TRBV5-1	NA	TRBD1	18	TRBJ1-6	CARDPGQDNEGYNSPLHF	TGCGCCAGGGACCCGGGACAGGACAATGAGGGGTATAATTCACCCCTCCACTTT
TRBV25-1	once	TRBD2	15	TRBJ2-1	CASSGLLADGDEQFF	TGTGCCAGCAGTGGGCTACTAGCGGACGGCGATGAGCAGTTCTTC
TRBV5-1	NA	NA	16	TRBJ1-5	CASSLDGGSLDQPQHF	TGCGCCAGCAGCCTGGACGGAGGATCGTTAGATCAGCCCCAGCATTTT
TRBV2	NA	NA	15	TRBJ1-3	CASMVSGRSGNTIYF	TGTGCCAGCATGGTCAGCGGCCGATCTGGAAACACCATATATTTT
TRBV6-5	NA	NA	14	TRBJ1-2	CASSYSAGAYGYTF	TGTGCCAGCAGTTACTCAGCAGGTGCATATGGCTACACCTTC
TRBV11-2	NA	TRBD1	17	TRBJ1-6	CASSPNKAGGYNSPLHF	TGTGCCAGCAGCCCAAATAAGGCAGGGGGTTATAATTCACCCCTCCACTTT
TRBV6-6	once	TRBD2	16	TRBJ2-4	CASSQRAGGRKNIQYF	TGTGCCAGCAGCCAAAGGGCGGGGGGGCGCAAAAACATTCAGTACTTC
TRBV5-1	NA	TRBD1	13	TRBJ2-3	CASSLSTGQGNYF	TGCGCCAGCAGTCTTTCTACGGGACAGGGTAACTATTTT
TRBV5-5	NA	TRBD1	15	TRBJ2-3	CASTRGGTGTDTQYF	TGTGCCAGCACTCGAGGGGGCACAGGCACAGATACGCAGTATTTT
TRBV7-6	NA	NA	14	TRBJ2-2	CASSAKPGTGELFF	TGTGCCAGCAGCGCTAAACCAGGGACCGGGGAGCTGTTTTTT
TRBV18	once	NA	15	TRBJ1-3	CASSPQQFRGNTIYF	TGTGCCAGCTCACCACAACAGTTCCGTGGAAACACCATATATTTT
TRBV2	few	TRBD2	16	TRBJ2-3	CASRPLTSGPFSTQYF	TGTGCCAGCAGACCTTTGACTAGCGGGCCTTTCAGTACGCAGTATTTT
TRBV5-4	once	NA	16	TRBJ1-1	CASSLDSVSENTEAFF	TGTGCCAGCAGCTTAGACTCTGTCAGCGAGAACACTGAAGCTTTCTTT
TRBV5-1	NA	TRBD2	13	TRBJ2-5	CASSLSSGGAQYF	TGCGCCAGCAGCTTGAGTAGCGGGGGGGCCCAATACTTC
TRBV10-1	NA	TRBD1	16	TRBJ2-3	CASSADRGDGTDTQYF	TGCGCCAGCAGTGCCGACAGGGGAGATGGCACAGATACGCAGTATTTT
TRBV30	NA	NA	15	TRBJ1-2	CAWSVPRQEFYGYTF	TGTGCCTGGAGTGTACCTCGACAGGAATTCTATGGCTACACCTTC
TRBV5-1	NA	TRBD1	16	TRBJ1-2	CASSLDSLNRGGGYTF	TGCGCCAGCAGCTTGGACTCCCTAAACAGGGGCGGTGGCTACACCTTC
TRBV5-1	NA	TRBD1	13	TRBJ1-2	CASSETGEYGYTF	TGCGCCAGCAGCGAAACAGGGGAATATGGCTACACCTTC
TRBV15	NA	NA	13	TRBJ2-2	CATTRQLTGELFF	TGTGCCACTACCAGACAGTTGACCGGGGAGCTGTTTTTT
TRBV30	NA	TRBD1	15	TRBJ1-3	CAWSVLRGQKNTIYF	TGTGCCTGGAGTGTTTTGAGGGGGCAAAAGAACACCATATATTTT
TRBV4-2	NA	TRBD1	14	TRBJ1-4	CASSSTGNNEKLFF	TGTGCCAGCAGCTCGACAGGGAATAATGAAAAACTGTTTTTT
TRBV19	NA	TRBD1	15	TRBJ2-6	CASMDRGSGANVLTF	TGTGCCAGTATGGACAGGGGATCAGGGGCCAACGTCCTGACTTTC
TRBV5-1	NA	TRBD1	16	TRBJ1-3	CASSQLSGTGRNTIYF	TGCGCCAGCAGCCAATTATCCGGGACAGGGAGGAACACCATATATTTT
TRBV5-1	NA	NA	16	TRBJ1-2	CASSSLGQVVNYGYTF	TGCGCCAGCAGCTCCTTGGGACAAGTCGTTAACTATGGCTACACCTTC